The source of this T cell receptor beta chain is a study of T cells after posttransplantation cyclophosphamide (TCRdb year 2016). With regard to the full study: Using TRB sequencing, the study followed how the T cell repertoire rebuilt after myeloablative bone marrow transplantation with posttransplantation cyclophosphamide given as GVHD prophylaxis. Antigen receptor sequencing covered samples from approximately 38 PTCy-treated patients and approximately 15 of their related bone marrow donors. TRB sequencing was performed on blood from all 35 or so PTCy patients with 1-year posttransplant specimens. Up to 3 additional blood samples from 2 to 5.2 years after transplant were also TRB-sequenced in 3 patients, as was pretransplant blood from 4 patients. TRA and TRB clonality were tightly correlated in several samples, so subsequent TCR analyses focused on TRB only. Public TRB sequences were checked against a database of over 3,600 sequences associated with responses to pathogens, tumor antigens, self-antigens and alloantigens. Findings and caveats that apply to the study as a whole: The TRB repertoires of T cells infiltrating skin or the GI tract showed only limited overlap with the TRB repertoires found in blood. Donor-recipient similarity was low at 1-2 months but rose over the first year, and later blood repertoires were often dominated by donor CD8+ memory clones. Across 45 patients, recipient CMV seropositivity and CMV reactivation were highly associated with TRB clonality; PTCy diversity was similar to CNI/methotrexate controls.

A control cohort of 11 patients who had been given myeloablative marrow transplants with methotrexate plus a calcineurin inhibitor was sampled 1 year after transplant. Mononuclear cells from peripheral blood and bone marrow were separated by Ficoll-Hypaque density centrifugation and then cryopreserved. Comments on this clone: It lacks a known antigen. No clone much larger than this one lies a single base away; base qualities are absent.

V lost 5 bases and J lost 4 bases, and the count of bases not matched to a germline gene is 2. The germline V gene provides CDR1 SGHTA and CDR2 FQGTGA. From its cysteine to its phenylalanine, the CDR3 spans 13 amino acids. The entry retains the CDR3 DNA only, 39 bases that are in frame from base 1. TRB sequencing was run on genomic DNA with either the immunoSEQ assay at survey resolution or the hsTCRB kit. From the authors' description of their analysis: The immunoSEQ software handled the initial read processing, while the LymphoSeq R package was used for the repertoire analyses. For each TRB dataset, clonality was calculated as 1 minus normalized Shannon entropy, and the Gini coefficient was computed as well. To infer phenotypes in unsorted samples, TRB sequences from sorted subsets of the recipient or donor were mapped onto the unsorted samples of the same recipient. TCRdb limited this immuneACCESS table to in-frame rearrangements with V and J called. A share of clones is missing; checked studies link under half to unresolved V genes, and the rest is unexplained. That table furnishes V, J and clone size, whereas the DNA furnished D and trimming. The sample table records over 15,000 clones; roughly 87% of these occur just once. The ten top clones hold roughly 3.8% of the sample.

This receptor chain uses TRBV7-3 and TRBJ2-1; 7 nucleotides in the junction match TRBD2. This receptor was taken from a male patient in his fifties who received an allogeneic stem cell transplant from an unrelated donor, was CMV-positive, and had chronic GVHD only. Some T cells may originate with the graft donor following a transplant. Here the sequenced sample was PBMCs, taken after an allogeneic stem cell transplant with a calcineurin inhibitor and methotrexate. The CDR3 loop reads CASSRGLYNEQFF. At the DNA level, the sequence is TGTGCCAGCAGCCGGGGACTATACAATGAGCAGTTCTTC.